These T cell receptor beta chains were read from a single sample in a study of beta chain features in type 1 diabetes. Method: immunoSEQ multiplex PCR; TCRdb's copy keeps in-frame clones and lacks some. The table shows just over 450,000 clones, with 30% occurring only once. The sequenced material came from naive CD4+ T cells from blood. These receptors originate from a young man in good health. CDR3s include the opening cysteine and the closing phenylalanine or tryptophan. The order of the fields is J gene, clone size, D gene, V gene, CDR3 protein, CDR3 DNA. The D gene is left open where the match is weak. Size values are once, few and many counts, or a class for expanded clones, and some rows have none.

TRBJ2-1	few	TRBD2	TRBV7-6	CASSPTSTIYNEQFF	TGTGCCAGCAGCCCGACTAGCACCATTTACAATGAGCAGTTCTTC
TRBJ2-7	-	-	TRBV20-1	CSAVNSYEQYF	TGCAGTGCAGTGAACAGCTACGAGCAGTACTTC
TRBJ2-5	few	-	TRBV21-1	CASRLAGPQETQYF	TGTGCCAGCAGACTAGCGGGCCCACAAGAGACCCAGTACTTC
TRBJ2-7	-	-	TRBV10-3	CAISESWGYEQYF	TGTGCCATCAGTGAGTCATGGGGATACGAGCAGTACTTC
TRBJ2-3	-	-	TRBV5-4	CASSLYTDTQYF	TGTGCCAGCAGCTTATACACAGATACGCAGTATTTT
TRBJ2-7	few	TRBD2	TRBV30	CAWSVWLAGGQYEQYF	TGTGCCTGGAGTGTTTGGCTAGCGGGAGGGCAGTACGAGCAGTACTTC
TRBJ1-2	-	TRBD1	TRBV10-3	CAISEAGGPYNYGYTF	TGTGCCATCAGTGAGGCAGGGGGGCCATATAACTATGGCTACACCTTC
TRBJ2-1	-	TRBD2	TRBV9	CASSVRGISRGLASLGSYNEQFF	TGTGCCAGCAGCGTAAGGGGGATCTCTCGCGGACTAGCGTCCCTGGGTTCCTACAATGAGCAGTTCTTC
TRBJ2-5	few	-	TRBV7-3	CASSLAAETQYF	TGTGCCAGCAGCTTAGCCGCCGAGACCCAGTACTTC
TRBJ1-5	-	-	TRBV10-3	CAISTGWGQPQHF	TGTGCCATCAGCACAGGTTGGGGTCAGCCCCAGCATTTT
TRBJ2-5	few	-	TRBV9	CASSVEGVETQYF	TGTGCCAGCAGCGTAGAAGGGGTAGAGACCCAGTACTTC
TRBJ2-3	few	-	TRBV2	CASSEADTQYF	TGTGCCAGCAGTGAGGCAGATACGCAGTATTTT
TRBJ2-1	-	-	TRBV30	CAWSTLTNVGHEQFF	TGTGCCTGGAGTACCCTGACAAACGTCGGGCATGAGCAGTTCTTC
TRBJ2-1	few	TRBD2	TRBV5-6	CASSSVTSGREYNEQFF	TGTGCCAGCAGCTCGGTGACTAGCGGGAGGGAGTACAATGAGCAGTTCTTC
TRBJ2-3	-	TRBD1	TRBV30	CAWSPGQGDADTQYF	TGTGCCTGGAGTCCGGGACAGGGGGACGCAGATACGCAGTATTTT
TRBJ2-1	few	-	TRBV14	CASSRGASYNEQFF	TGTGCCAGCAGCAGGGGAGCTTCCTACAATGAGCAGTTCTTC
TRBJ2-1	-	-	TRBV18	CASSPPNQFAYEQFF	TGTGCCAGCTCACCACCGAATCAATTCGCGTACGAGCAGTTCTTC
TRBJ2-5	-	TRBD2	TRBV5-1	CASSLTLAGGSETQYF	TGCGCCAGCAGCTTGACTCTAGCGGGAGGTTCCGAGACCCAGTACTTC
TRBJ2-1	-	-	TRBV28	CASSLDRRGLFF	TGTGCCAGCAGCCTCGACAGGCGTGGGCTGTTCTTC
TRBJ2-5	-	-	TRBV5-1	CASSWPGAEETQYF	TGCGCCAGCAGCTGGCCGGGGGCAGAGGAGACCCAGTACTTC
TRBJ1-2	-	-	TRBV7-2	CASSLGSGYTF	TGTGCCAGCAGCTTAGGGTCCGGCTACACCTTC
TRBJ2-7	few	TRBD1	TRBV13	CASSSQGPREQYF	TGTGCCAGCAGCTCACAGGGGCCTCGGGAGCAGTACTTC
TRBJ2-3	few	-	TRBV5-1	CASSLVDRGQTDTQYF	TGCGCCAGCAGCTTGGTTGACCGGGGGCAGACAGATACGCAGTATTTT
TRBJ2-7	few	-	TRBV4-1	CASSQASYTYEQYF	TGCGCCAGCAGCCAAGCTTCCTATACCTACGAGCAGTACTTC
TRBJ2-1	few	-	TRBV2	CASSEGRAYNEQFF	TGTGCCAGCAGTGAGGGAAGGGCCTACAATGAGCAGTTCTTC
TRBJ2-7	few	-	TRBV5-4	CASSGFTSNYEQYF	TGTGCCAGCAGCGGGTTCACCTCGAACTACGAGCAGTACTTC
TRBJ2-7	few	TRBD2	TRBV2	CASSGRLAGVYEQYF	TGTGCCAGCAGTGGGCGACTAGCGGGAGTCTACGAGCAGTACTTC
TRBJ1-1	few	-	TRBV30	CAWSLTGTEAFF	TGTGCCTGGAGTCTGACGGGCACTGAAGCTTTCTTT
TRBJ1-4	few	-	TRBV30	CAWSIKKGATNEKLFF	TGTGCCTGGAGTATCAAGAAGGGAGCAACTAATGAAAAACTGTTTTTT
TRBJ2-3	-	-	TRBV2	CASSDVGDTQYF	TGTGCCAGCAGTGATGTGGGCGATACGCAGTATTTT
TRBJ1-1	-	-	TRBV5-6	CASSVRTLAFF	TGTGCCAGCAGCGTACGCACTTTGGCTTTCTTT
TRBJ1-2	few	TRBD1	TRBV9	CASSPGQASIYGYTF	TGTGCCAGCAGCCCGGGACAGGCTTCGATTTATGGCTACACCTTC
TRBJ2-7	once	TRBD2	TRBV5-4	CASSTGTSGSYEQYF	TGTGCCAGCAGCACCGGGACTAGCGGCTCCTACGAGCAGTACTTC
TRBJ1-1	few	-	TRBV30	CAWSKGNTEAFF	TGTGCCTGGAGTAAGGGGAACACTGAAGCTTTCTTT
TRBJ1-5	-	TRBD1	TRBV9	CASSAGTVNQPQHF	TGTGCCAGCAGCGCCGGGACAGTCAATCAGCCCCAGCATTTT
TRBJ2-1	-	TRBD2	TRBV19	CASSTGLAGDNEQFF	TGTGCCAGTAGTACCGGACTAGCGGGAGACAATGAGCAGTTCTTC
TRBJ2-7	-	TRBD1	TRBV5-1	CASSLGTGYEQYF	TGCGCCAGCAGCTTGGGGACAGGGTACGAGCAGTACTTC
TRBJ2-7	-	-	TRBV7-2	CASSSLGRSYEQYF	TGTGCCAGCAGCTCGCTAGGACGGTCCTACGAGCAGTACTTC
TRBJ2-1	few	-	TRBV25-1	CASSDPRLGEQFF	TGTGCCAGCAGTGATCCTCGTCTGGGTGAGCAGTTCTTC
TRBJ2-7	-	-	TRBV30	CAWSVSRGQVRNEQYF	TGTGCCTGGAGTGTAAGTAGAGGCCAGGTTCGAAACGAGCAGTACTTC
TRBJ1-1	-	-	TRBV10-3	CAIRREQTLNTKAFF	TGTGCCATCAGGAGGGAACAGACATTGAACACTAAAGCTTTCTTT
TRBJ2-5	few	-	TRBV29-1	CSVRSRIETQYF	TGCAGCGTGAGGAGTAGAATAGAGACCCAGTACTTC
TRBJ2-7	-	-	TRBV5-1	CASSEEYEQYF	TGCGCCAGCAGCGAAGAATACGAGCAGTACTTC
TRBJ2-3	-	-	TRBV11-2	CASSSVRGPADTQYF	TGTGCCAGCAGCTCCGTGCGGGGGCCCGCAGATACGCAGTATTTT
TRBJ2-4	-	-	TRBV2	CASSIRAALAKNIQYF	TGTGCCAGCAGTATCCGAGCCGCCCTAGCCAAAAACATTCAGTACTTC
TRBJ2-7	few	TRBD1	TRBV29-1	CSGNRGDEQYF	TGCAGCGGTAACAGGGGCGACGAGCAGTACTTC
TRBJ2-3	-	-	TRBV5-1	CASSLDRSTDTQYF	TGCGCCAGCAGCCTCGACCGTAGCACAGATACGCAGTATTTT
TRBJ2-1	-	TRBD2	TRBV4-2	CASSPRGSGRSNEQFF	TGTGCCAGCAGCCCCCGGGGTAGCGGGAGATCCAATGAGCAGTTCTTC
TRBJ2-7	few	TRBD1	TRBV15	CATSGGQGEQYF	TGTGCCACCAGCGGGGGACAGGGGGAGCAGTACTTC
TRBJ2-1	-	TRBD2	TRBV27	CASSLSPGGYNEQFF	TGTGCCAGCAGTTTATCCCCGGGAGGGTACAATGAGCAGTTCTTC